This T cell receptor beta chain was found in a study of control samples from healthy donors and cancer patients. The assay was immunoSEQ multiplex PCR, and TCRdb's table has in-frame clones only and misses some. The repertoire consists of approximately 150,000 clones, with just over 95% occurring once and the leading ten covering around 0.92%. The clonotype was recovered from a young woman in good health. Specimen: blood.

CDR3 in DNA: TGTGCCAGTAGTCCGGGATGGGGGGACGGTTACGAGCAGTACTTC. Its translation: CASSPGWGDGYEQYF. The chain has TRBV19 and TRBJ2-7; D perhaps matches TRBD2 (6 bases). V lost 5 bases to trimming and J lost 4 bases, with 18 bases between them. The germline gives CDR1 LNHDA, CDR2 SQIVND (reference sequence). The CDR3 has 15 residues. The full variable domain, in which reference TRBV19 and TRBJ2-7 provide the parts outside the CDR3, is DGGITQSPKYLFRKEGQNVTLSCEQNLNHDAMYWYRQDPGQGLRLIYYSQIVNDFQKGDIAEGYSVSREKKESFPLTVTSAQKNPTAFYLCASSPGWGDGYEQYFGPGTRLTVT.